These 22 T cell receptor beta chains came from one sample sequenced in a study of cytomegalovirus exposure and HLA in healthy donors. The data were produced by immunoSEQ multiplex PCR, yet TCRdb's version contains in-frame clones alone and is incomplete. The sample has about 400,000 clones, approximately 90% seen once. Source material: PBMCs. These receptors originate from a woman aged 18-29 years in good health and CMV-seronegative.

The chain couples TRBV18 to TRBJ1-2, with TRBD1 identical over 8 bases. The germline CDR1 and CDR2 sequences are KGHSH and LQKENI. V trimming: 2 bases; J trimming: 6 bases; junction bases outside the gene matches: 2. The length of the CDR3 is 13 residues. The CDR3: CASSPVTGDGYTF. The CDR3 DNA is TGTGCCAGCTCACCAGTGACAGGGGATGGCTACACCTTC.

CDR3 amino acids: CASSLATLSYEQYF. CDR3 nucleotides: TGTGCCAGCAGCTTAGCCACTCTCTCCTACGAGCAGTACTTC. This sequence joins TRBV11-2 and TRBJ2-7; D is unclear. From germline, CDR1 is SGHAT and CDR2 FQNNGV. V lost 1 base, J lost 0 bases, and 7 bases lay in between. This CDR3 comprises 14 residues.

As regards this clone: The sample contains more than one DNA sequence encoding this CDR3. The chain carries TRBV6-1 and TRBJ2-7; unclear D gene. The V end was cut by 4 bases, the J end by 4 bases, with 5 bases between. Germline values: CDR1 MNHNS, CDR2 SASEGT. The CDR3 loop spans 11 amino acids. The CDR3 sequence: CASSGDYEQYF. The CDR3 DNA reads TGTGCCAGCAGTGGAGATTACGAGCAGTACTTC.

The gene calls are TRBV10-2 and TRBJ1-5, with TRBD1 matching 7 bases. Germline V gene lookup returns CDR1 WSHSY and CDR2 SAAADI. CDR3 length equals 14 residues. Germline trimming cut 3 bases from V and 10 bases from J; bases unmatched to any gene: 9. The CDR3 here is CASSERDSSTPQHF. In nucleotides, the CDR3 is TGCGCCAGCAGTGAACGGGACAGTAGCACACCCCAGCATTTT.

CDR3 in amino acids: CASSPWTSGGAPGELFF. The CDR3 region has the DNA TGCGCCAGCAGCCCATGGACTAGCGGGGGGGCCCCTGGGGAGCTGTTTTTT. The chain is built from TRBV4-1 and TRBJ2-2, with TRBD2 identical over 15 bases. Germline V lookup: CDR1 MGHRA, CDR2 YSYEKL. With 4 bases clipped from V and 8 bases from J, the junction kept 8 bases outside the gene matches. The CDR3 sequence is 17 residues long.

This clone was detected once. The rearrangement uses TRBV7-9 and TRBJ2-7, with 12 bases lining up with TRBD1. Looked up from germline, CDR1 is SEHNR and CDR2 is FQNEAQ (reference sequence). The CDR3 loop spans 15 amino acids. V trimming: 4 bases; J trimming: 4 bases; junction bases outside the gene matches: 5. In DNA form, the CDR3 reads TGTGCCAGCAGCTCTCCGGGACAGGGGGCTTACGAGCAGTACTTC. Its protein is CASSSPGQGAYEQYF. Variable domain in full (rest from reference TRBV7-9 and TRBJ2-7): DTGVSQNPRHKITKRGQNVTFRCDPISEHNRLYWYRQTLGQGPEFLTYFQNEAQLEKSRLLSDRFSAERPKGSFSTLEIQRTEQGDSAMYLCASSSPGQGAYEQYFGPGTRLTVT.

This clone came up once. V is TRBV5-1 and J is TRBJ2-2, with TRBD2 matching over 12 bases. The CDR3 covers 20 residues. V lost 4 bases, J lost 0 bases, and 13 bases stayed unmatched. Germline V gives CDR1 SGHRS, CDR2 YFSETQ. The CDR3 DNA is TGCGCCAGCAGCCTAAATAGCAGACTAGCGGGGGCCACGAACACCGGGGAGCTGTTTTTT. Encoded protein: CASSLNSRLAGATNTGELFF.

This sequence joins TRBV28 and TRBJ2-7; tentative D call: TRBD2 (5 bases). Germline loops: CDR1 MDHEN, CDR2 SYDVKM. V was cut by 5 bases and J by 2 bases, with 13 bases left in between. The CDR3 has 14 amino acids. The CDR3 sequence: CASSSGKLTYEQYF. The CDR3 region has the DNA TGTGCCAGCAGTAGCGGCAAACTAACCTACGAGCAGTACTTC.

In this sample, this clone turned up once. The chain combines TRBV6-5 with TRBJ1-1; 7 nucleotides align to TRBD1. There are 14 residues in the CDR3. Germline assignment: CDR1 MNHEY and CDR2 SVGAGI. Germline trimming cut 7 bases from V and 5 bases from J; bases unmatched to any gene: 10. The CDR3, as DNA: TGTGCCAGCACAGACAGGGAGGCTGTGACTGAAGCTTTCTTT. This gives the protein CASTDREAVTEAFF.

This chain links TRBV11-1 with TRBJ2-2; D perhaps matches TRBD1 (6 bases). The CDR3 is made up of 14 amino acids. The V end lost 2 bases, the J end lost 4 bases, and 8 bases lay between the germline ends. The germline V gene encodes CDR1 SGHAT and CDR2 FQDESV (reference sequence). The CDR3 nucleotides are TGTGCCAGCAGCTTACAGGGGTTCACCGGGGAGCTGTTTTTT. Amino acid sequence: CASSLQGFTGELFF.

The rearrangement uses TRBV2 and TRBJ2-4; tentatively, D is TRBD1 (5 bases). V was clipped by 9 bases and J by 2 bases, with 11 bases between them. Looked up from germline, CDR1 is SNHLY and CDR2 is FYNNEI. The CDR3 is made up of 13 amino acids. This chain's CDR3 is CASSRTTKNIQYF. The CDR3 DNA follows: TGTGCCAGTTCCCGGACAACCAAAAACATTCAGTACTTC.

The rearrangement links TRBV5-4 to TRBJ2-1; a possible D gene is TRBD2 (5 bases). The ends were cut back, 6 bases at V and 0 bases at J, with 10 bases in the middle. Germline values: CDR1 SGHNT, CDR2 YYREEE (reference sequence). The CDR3 has 14 amino acids. CDR3 region: CASNPADSYNEQFF. In DNA form, the CDR3 reads TGTGCCAGCAATCCAGCGGACTCCTACAATGAGCAGTTCTTC.

The chain combines TRBV6-5 with TRBJ1-1; D possibly corresponds to TRBD1 (5 bases). In germline, CDR1 is MNHEY, CDR2 SVGAGI. The CDR3 has 13 residues. V was shortened by 6 bases and J by 1 base, with 9 bases between the two germline ends. CDR3 residues: CASSTGGNTEAFF. The CDR3 DNA follows: TGTGCCAGCAGCACGGGGGGGAACACTGAAGCTTTCTTT.

The chain couples TRBV29-1 to TRBJ1-2; tentatively, D is TRBD1 (5 bases). This CDR3 contains 12 residues. Germline V gene data show CDR1 as SQVTM and CDR2 as ANQGSEA. Trimming took off 0 bases at V and 8 bases at J, with 10 bases between the two ends. The CDR3 is CSVEDRVRGYTF. DNA of the CDR3: TGCAGCGTTGAAGACAGGGTTAGAGGCTACACCTTC. The full variable domain, rest sourced from reference TRBV29-1 and TRBJ1-2, is SAVISQKPSRDICQRGTSLTIQCQVDSQVTMMFWYRQQPGQSLTLIATANQGSEATYESGFVIDKFPISRPNLTFSTLTVSNMSPEDSSIYLCSVEDRVRGYTFGSGTRLTVV.

The chain has TRBV6-5 and TRBJ2-7; a weak D match, TRBD2 (6 bases). This CDR3 contains 14 residues. Per germline, CDR1 MNHEY and CDR2 SVGAGI. Trimming took off 0 bases at V and 2 bases at J, with 8 bases between the two ends. This CDR3 reads CASSYSSGPYEQYF. The CDR3 DNA follows: TGTGCCAGCAGTTACTCTAGCGGCCCCTACGAGCAGTACTTC.

This clone was seen more than once but under ten times. The chain has TRBV30 and TRBJ1-2; D gene uncertain. Germline V gene sequence: CDR1 GTSNPN, CDR2 SVGIG (reference sequence). This CDR3 spans 15 amino acids. Trimming cost V 0 bases and J 8 bases, with 19 bases left between them. The CDR3, as DNA: TGTGCCTGGAGTGTACAGAGAATGGGAGGCCCCGGCTACACCTTC. Translated: CAWSVQRMGGPGYTF.

The genes are TRBV11-2 and TRBJ2-1; 9 bases line up with TRBD2. CDR1 is SGHAT and CDR2 is FQNNGV in the germline V gene. V lost 7 bases, J lost 4 bases, and 14 bases stayed unmatched. The length of the CDR3 is 17 residues. CDR3 in DNA: TGTGCCAGCACCTATTCCCCCGGGACTAGCAGGTACAATGAGCAGTTCTTC. Its protein is CASTYSPGTSRYNEQFF. The complete variable domain, with remaining parts taken from reference TRBV11-2 and TRBJ2-1, reads EAGVAQSPRYKIIEKRQSVAFWCNPISGHATLYWYQQILGQGPKLLIQFQNNGVVDDSQLPKDRFSAERLKGVDSTLKIQPAKLEDSAVYLCASTYSPGTSRYNEQFFGPGTRLTVL.

The chain links TRBV9 to TRBJ2-4; 9 nucleotides line up with TRBD1. V shed 3 bases and J 7 bases; nucleotides not matched to a gene: 5. There are 14 residues in the CDR3. Per germline, CDR1 SGDLS and CDR2 YYNGEE. CDR3 bases: TGTGCCAGCAGCGGCGGGACAGGGTACAACATTCAGTACTTC. It codes for CASSGGTGYNIQYF.

The chain is built from TRBV14 and TRBJ2-7; 8 nucleotides line up with TRBD1. Germline trimming cut 6 bases from V and 5 bases from J; bases unmatched to any gene: 18. Germline CDR1 and CDR2: SGHDN and FVKESK. The CDR3 runs to 17 residues. CDR3 DNA sequence: TGTGCCAGCAGACCTGACATCCCGGGACAGGCCGGCGACGAGCAGTACTTC. This sequence encodes CASRPDIPGQAGDEQYF.

The chain carries TRBV27 and TRBJ2-7; no clear D gene. From germline, CDR1 is MNHEY and CDR2 SMNVEV (reference sequence). Trimming pared 3 bases from V and 3 bases from J, leaving 12 bases between. The CDR3 has 14 residues. CDR3 nucleotides: TGTGCCAGCAGTTTTGGTGTGCGTCTCTACGAGCAGTACTTC. Translated: CASSFGVRLYEQYF.

This chain uses TRBV6-5 with TRBJ1-1; D gene unclear. The CDR3 covers 15 residues. V lost 0 bases and J 1 base, leaving 9 bases between the germline ends. Germline assignment: CDR1 MNHEY and CDR2 SVGAGI. CDR3 amino acids: CASSYSVRRNTEAFF. The CDR3 DNA reads TGTGCCAGCAGTTACTCTGTCAGAAGGAACACTGAAGCTTTCTTT.

In regard to this clone: The sample has other DNA sequences that encode this CDR3 too. This chain joins TRBV6-5 and TRBJ2-7, with 10 positions matching TRBD1. The CDR3 contains 15 residues. With 0 bases clipped from V and 1 base from J, the junction kept 0 bases outside the gene matches. CDR1 is MNHEY, CDR2 SVGAGI, per germline. CDR3 loop: CASSYSGQGSYEQYF. The DNA for the CDR3 is TGTGCCAGCAGTTACTCGGGACAGGGGTCCTACGAGCAGTACTTC.